What follows are 22 T cell receptor beta chains derived from one specimen sequenced in a study of blood T cells in healthy people across ages. Primers used in a second PCR of roughly 6 to 11 cycles were a sample-barcoded 5' primer and a J-beta primer mix. TCRdb re-derived calls from the 5' RACE reads in MiXCR, one entry per CDR3 protein. The top ten clones hold approximately 15% of a sample with approximately 810,000 distinct CDR3 sequences, 29% of them seen once. Specimen: blood. These receptor sequences come from a woman at least 80 years old in good health.

This rearrangement joins TRBV7-2 to TRBJ1-2, with TRBD1 matching 9 bases. CDR3 length: 13 amino acids. The V gene end was trimmed by 8 bases and the J gene end by 7 bases; junction bases not matched to a gene: 8. CDR1 SGHTA and CDR2 FQGNSA come from the germline V gene. The DNA for the CDR3 is TGTGCCAGCGGGGACAGGGCGTCAACTGGCTACACCTTC. The encoded protein is CASGDRASTGYTF. The entire variable domain, with the rest obtained from reference TRBV7-2 and TRBJ1-2, is as follows: GAGVSQSPSNKVTEKGKDVELRCDPISGHTALYWYRQSLGQGLEFLIYFQGNSAPDKSGLPSDRFSAERTGGSVSTLTIQRTQQEDSAVYLCASGDRASTGYTFGSGTRLTVV.

Turning to this clonotype: One base away lies a much larger clone, so this may be a sequencing read error. The J gene is TRBJ2-3, the V gene TRBV7-2; 7 nucleotides line up with TRBD1. The germline V gene has CDR1 SGHTA and CDR2 FQGNSA. This CDR3 has 13 residues. CDR3 nucleotide sequence: TGTGCCAGCAGACAGGGGCGGACAGGTACGCAGTATTTT. Translating gives CASRQGRTGTQYF.

The chain has TRBV4-3 and TRBJ1-4, with D possibly matching TRBD1 (5 bases). The CDR3 loop spans 15 amino acids. Germline V gene data show CDR1 as LGHNA and CDR2 as YSLEER. Deletions cut 1 base from V and 8 bases from J, with 14 bases between. The CDR3 protein is CASSQAGQQDEKLFF. In nucleotides, the CDR3 is TGCGCCAGCAGCCAAGCGGGGCAACAGGACGAAAAACTGTTTTTT.

The J gene is TRBJ2-5, the V gene TRBV11-1; TRBD2 is a possible D gene (5 bases). Trimming left V 1 base short and J 0 bases short, with 9 bases between. The germline V gene encodes CDR1 SGHAT and CDR2 FQDESV (reference sequence). The length of the CDR3 is 15 residues. The CDR3 DNA is TGTGCCAGCAGCTTAGGTGGACTCCACCAAGAGACCCAGTACTTC. Amino acids: CASSLGGLHQETQYF.

The chain is built from TRBV28 and TRBJ1-2, with a tentative D call TRBD1 (5 bases). CDR1 and CDR2 from the germline V gene are MDHEN and SYDVKM. Trimming cost V 5 bases and J 4 bases, with 8 bases left between them. The CDR3 is 12 residues long. CDR3 DNA sequence: TGTGCCAGCAGTACGACAGCCTATGGCTACACCTTC. The encoded protein is CASSTTAYGYTF.

The J gene is TRBJ1-4, the V gene TRBV7-6; D is uncertain. Per the germline V gene, CDR1 is SGHVS and CDR2 is FNYEAQ. Deletions cut 2 bases from V and 10 bases from J, with 11 bases between. CDR3 size: 13 residues. Here the CDR3 reads CASSLSQAGKLFF. In nucleotides, the CDR3 is TGTGCCAGCAGCTTATCCCAGGCCGGAAAACTGTTTTTT.

This clonotype appeared many times. The chain links TRBV7-9 to TRBJ1-6; D is uncertain. The germline CDR1 and CDR2 sequences are SEHNR and FQNEAQ (reference sequence). Trimming removed 3 bases at V and 7 bases at J, with 4 bases between. This CDR3 has 12 residues. The CDR3: CASSFQNSPLHF. CDR3 bases: TGTGCCAGCAGCTTCCAGAATTCACCCCTCCACTTT.

This clonotype occurred many times. The rearrangement joins TRBV6-6 to TRBJ2-3; TRBD2 matches at 12 bases. V gave up 7 bases and J gave up 6 bases; unmatched junction bases: 14. Per the germline V gene, CDR1 is MNHNY and CDR2 is SVGAGI (reference sequence). The CDR3 length is 17 residues. The DNA for the CDR3 is TGTGCCAGCACCAAACTTCCTCTAGCGGGGGGGGCGGATACGCAGTATTTT. It codes for CASTKLPLAGGADTQYF.

The chain couples TRBV7-2 to TRBJ2-7; the D is unclear. The germline CDR1 and CDR2 sequences are SGHTA and FQGNSA. The germline V and J ends were trimmed by 3 bases and 6 bases, with 12 bases remaining between them. The CDR3 has 13 amino acids. DNA of the CDR3: TGTGCCAGCAGCTTTATGGAAAGGAGCGAGCAGTACTTC. This codes for CASSFMERSEQYF.

This clonotype appeared many times. The chain uses TRBV9 and TRBJ2-1, with TRBD1 matching 9 bases. V trimming: 3 bases; J trimming: 7 bases; junction bases outside the gene matches: 11. Germline V lookup: CDR1 SGDLS, CDR2 YYNGEE. CDR3 length: 16 residues. CDR3 loop: CASSDSNRGPENEQFF. Written as DNA, the CDR3 is TGTGCCAGCAGCGACTCAAACAGGGGGCCCGAGAATGAGCAGTTCTTC. The complete variable domain, with remaining parts taken from reference TRBV9 and TRBJ2-1, reads DSGVTQTPKHLITATGQRVTLRCSPRSGDLSVYWYQQSLDQGLQFLIQYYNGEERAKGNILERFSAQQFPDLHSELNLSSLELGDSALYFCASSDSNRGPENEQFFGPGTRLTVL.

This clonotype was found many times. This chain uses TRBV27 with TRBJ2-1; 8 bases fit TRBD2. CDR1 and CDR2 from the germline V gene are MNHEY and SMNVEV (reference sequence). V lost 5 bases and J lost 5; bases outside the gene matches: 11. The CDR3 is made up of 16 amino acids. CDR3 nucleotides: TGTGCCAGCAGTGATCATAGGGCGGGGGGCAACAATGAGCAGTTCTTC. Translated: CASSDHRAGGNNEQFF.

This clonotype was detected many times. This rearrangement joins TRBV20-1 to TRBJ2-2; 7 positions agree with TRBD1. There are 15 residues in the CDR3. Unmatched junction bases numbered 6, after V lost 4 bases and J lost 1 base. Germline values: CDR1 DFQATT, CDR2 SNEGSKA (reference sequence). The CDR3 here is CSAIDSGGNTGELFF. CDR3 in DNA: TGCAGTGCTATTGACTCAGGGGGGAACACCGGGGAGCTGTTTTTT.

This clonotype was counted ten times or more. This chain connects TRBV7-2 to TRBJ2-4, with 9 bases lining up with TRBD1. The CDR3 extends over 16 amino acids. V gave up 4 bases and J gave up 3 bases; unmatched junction bases: 7. Germline V gene lookup returns CDR1 SGHTA and CDR2 FQGNSA. The CDR3 DNA reads as TGTGCCAGCAGCTCGCCGGGACAGGGAATCAAAAACATTCAGTACTTC. Encoded protein: CASSSPGQGIKNIQYF.

This clonotype was recorded a few times. This chain links TRBV16 with TRBJ1-5, with D uncertain. Trimming removed 1 base at V and 0 bases at J, with 10 bases between. The germline V gene encodes CDR1 KGHSY and CDR2 FQNENV. The CDR3 totals 16 residues. CDR3: CASSQFAFTSNQPQHF. The CDR3, as DNA: TGTGCCAGCAGCCAATTCGCCTTCACTAGCAATCAGCCCCAGCATTTT. The variable domain in full, completed from reference TRBV16 and TRBJ1-5, reads GEEVAQTPKHLVRGEGQKAKLYCAPIKGHSYVFWYQQVLKNEFKFLISFQNENVFDETGMPKERFSAKCLPNSPCSLEIQATKLEDSAVYFCASSQFAFTSNQPQHFGDGTRLSIL.

This clonotype was seen once. This clone may be a read error of a much larger clone one base away. This sequence joins TRBV12-3 or TRBV12-4 and TRBJ2-7; 11 nucleotides match TRBD2. This CDR3 spans 15 amino acids. The DNA of the CDR3 is TGTGTCAGCAGCGCGGGACTAGCGGCCTCCTACGAGCAGTACTTC. Translation gives CVSSAGLAASYEQYF.

This clonotype has ten or more counts. The gene calls are TRBV6-5 and TRBJ2-5, with a tentative D call TRBD2 (6 bases). The CDR3 totals 15 residues. Germline CDR1 is MNHEY and CDR2 is SVGAGI. V lost 4 bases to trimming and J lost 2 bases, with 14 bases between them. The CDR3 DNA reads as TGTGCCAGCAGTTCCGCAGACCGGGAGCAAGAGACCCAGTACTTC. Protein product: CASSSADREQETQYF.

Notes on this clonotype: Mismatch with germline at one junction end may stem from a read error. J is TRBJ1-6 and V is TRBV12-3 or TRBV12-4; D uncertain. This CDR3 has 14 amino acids. This CDR3 is CASSLRQRDSPPHF. CDR3 sequence (DNA): TGTGCCAGCAGTTTGAGGCAACGGGATTCACCCCCCCACTTT.

This clonotype was seen repeatedly, ten times or more. This chain links TRBV18 with TRBJ2-7, with 8 bases aligning to TRBD2. CDR3 length: 14 residues. The germline gives CDR1 KGHSH, CDR2 LQKENI. The J segment lost 3 bases and the V segment lost 3 bases, leaving 4 bases of the junction unmatched. In nucleotides, the CDR3 is TGTGCCAGCTCACCGCCGGGACTAGGCTACGAGCAGTACTTC. Translation: CASSPPGLGYEQYF. Full variable domain (rest looked up from reference TRBV18 and TRBJ2-7): NAGVMQNPRHLVRRRGQEARLRCSPMKGHSHVYWYRQLPEEGLKFMVYLQKENIIDESGMPKERFSAEFPKEGPSILRIQQVVRGDSAAYFCASSPPGLGYEQYFGPGTRLTVT.

This clonotype was detected a few times. The gene calls are TRBV30 and TRBJ2-5; maybe TRBD1 (6 bases). CDR1 is GTSNPN and CDR2 is SVGIG in the germline V gene (reference sequence). The germline V and J ends were trimmed by 1 base and 2 bases, with 14 bases remaining between them. The CDR3 consists of 15 residues. The CDR3 spells CAWSEGHGQQETQYF. In DNA, the CDR3 is TGTGCCTGGAGTGAGGGGCACGGACAGCAAGAGACCCAGTACTTC.

The rearrangement uses TRBV6-6 and TRBJ2-5; D may correspond to TRBD1 or TRBD2 (6 bases each). This CDR3 is 12 amino acids long. From germline, CDR1 is MNHNY and CDR2 SVGAGI (reference sequence). Trimming left V 6 bases short and J 9 bases short, with 14 bases between. CDR3 sequence (DNA): TGTGCCAGCAGCCCAAGGGGGGAGGCCCAGTACTTC. Translation: CASSPRGEAQYF.

The chain couples TRBV20-1 to TRBJ2-7; 11 bases line up with TRBD1. J gave up 2 bases and V 2 bases, and 2 bases lay outside the gene matches. The CDR3 extends over 14 amino acids. CDR1 and CDR2 (germline): DFQATT, SNEGSKA (reference sequence). Here the CDR3 reads CSARRTGGPYEQYF. DNA of the CDR3: TGCAGTGCTAGACGGACAGGGGGCCCCTACGAGCAGTACTTC.

This clonotype was recorded at least ten times. The CDR3 region is CASSFVLPGKETQYF. The CDR3 DNA sequence: TGTGCCAGCAGCTTCGTTCTCCCAGGAAAAGAGACCCAGTACTTC. The chain combines TRBV7-2 with TRBJ2-5; D ambiguous. The CDR3 has 15 residues. Deletions cut 3 bases from V and 3 bases from J, with 14 bases between. CDR1 SGHTA and CDR2 FQGNSA come from the germline V gene.